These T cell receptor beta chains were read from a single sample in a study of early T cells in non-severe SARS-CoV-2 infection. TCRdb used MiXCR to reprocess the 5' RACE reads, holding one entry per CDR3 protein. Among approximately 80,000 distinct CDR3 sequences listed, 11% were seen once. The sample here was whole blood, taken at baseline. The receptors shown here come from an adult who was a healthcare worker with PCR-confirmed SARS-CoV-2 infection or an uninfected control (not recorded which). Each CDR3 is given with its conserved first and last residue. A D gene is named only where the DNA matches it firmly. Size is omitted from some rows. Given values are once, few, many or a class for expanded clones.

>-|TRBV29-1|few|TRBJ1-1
TGCAGCGTTGAATGGTCTAGGACTGAAGCTTTCTTT
CSVEWSRTEAFF
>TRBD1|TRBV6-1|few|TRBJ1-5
TGTGCCAGCAGGAGGGACAGTACTAGCAATCAGCCCCAGCATTTT
CASRRDSTSNQPQHF
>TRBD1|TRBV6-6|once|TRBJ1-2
TGTGCTAGCACCCCTAATCCGACAGGGGGCTCTGGCTACACCTTC
CASTPNPTGGSGYTF
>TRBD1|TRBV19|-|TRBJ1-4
TGTGCCAGTAGGGGCCGGGACAGCCCCCTTTATAGTAATGAAAAACTGTTTTTT
CASRGRDSPLYSNEKLFF
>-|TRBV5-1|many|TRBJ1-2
TGCGCCAGCAGCTTAGACCAGCGCCGGGGCCTCGACACCTTC
CASSLDQRRGLDTF
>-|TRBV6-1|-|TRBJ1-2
TGTGCCAGCAGTGAGTCCGGGGGCTACTACTATGGCTACACCTTC
CASSESGGYYYGYTF
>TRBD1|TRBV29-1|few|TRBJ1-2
TGCAGCGTTTTCACAGGGGCGCCAAACTATGGCTACACCTTC
CSVFTGAPNYGYTF
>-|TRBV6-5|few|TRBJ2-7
TGTGCCAGCGGGATTTCTGGGGATAGCTCCTACGAGCAGTACTTC
CASGISGDSSYEQYF
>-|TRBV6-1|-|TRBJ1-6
TGTGCCAGCAGTGAATACGGCAGGTCTCCGTCACCCCTCCACTTT
CASSEYGRSPSPLHF
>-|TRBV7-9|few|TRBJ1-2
TGTGCCAGCAGTGCAAGTGGATTCTATGGCTACACCTTC
CASSASGFYGYTF
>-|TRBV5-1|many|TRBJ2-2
TGCGCCAGCAGCTTGGTTAAGGACACCGGGGAGCTGTTTTTT
CASSLVKDTGELFF
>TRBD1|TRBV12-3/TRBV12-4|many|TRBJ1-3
TGTGCCAGCAGTTCCCGGGACAGGGGGGCCTCTGGAAACACCATATATTTT
CASSSRDRGASGNTIYF
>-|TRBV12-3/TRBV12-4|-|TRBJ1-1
TGTGCCAGCAGTACACCCGCTCACAGAGGCAACACTGAAGCTTTCTTT
CASSTPAHRGNTEAFF
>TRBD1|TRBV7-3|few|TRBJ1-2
TGTGCCAGCAGCCTATCGGGACAGGGAGCCTATGGCTACACCTTC
CASSLSGQGAYGYTF
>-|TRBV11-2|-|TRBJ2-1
TGTGCCAGCAGCTTAGATCGAACCGACAGCGGTGAGCAGTTCTTC
CASSLDRTDSGEQFF
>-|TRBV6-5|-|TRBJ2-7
TGTGCCAGCAGGCTCACGCAGGGTTCCTACGAGCAGTACTTC
CASRLTQGSYEQYF
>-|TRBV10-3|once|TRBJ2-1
TGTGCCATCAAAGGGGCCTCCCCTGACGGTGAGCAGTTCTTC
CAIKGASPDGEQFF
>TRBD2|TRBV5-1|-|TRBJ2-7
TGCGCCAGCAGCTTGACCCTAGCGGGGGGCCCGCACGAGCAGTACTTC
CASSLTLAGGPHEQYF
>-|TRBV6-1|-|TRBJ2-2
TGTGCCAGCAGCTCCGGGACATTGAACACCGGGGAGCTGTTTTTT
CASSSGTLNTGELFF
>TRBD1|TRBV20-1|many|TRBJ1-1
TGCAGTGCCACGGACAGGGACACTGAAGCTTTCTTT
CSATDRDTEAFF
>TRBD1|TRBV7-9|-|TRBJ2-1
TGTGCCAGCAGCTTACTATCGACAGGGCCCTACAATGAGCAGTTCTTC
CASSLLSTGPYNEQFF
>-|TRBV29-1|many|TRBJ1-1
TGCAGCGTGAGAGGTGGGGCGGGTGAGAGCACTGAAGCTTTCTTT
CSVRGGAGESTEAFF
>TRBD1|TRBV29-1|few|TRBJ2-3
TGCAGCGTTGAAGCCCGGGACAGGGGCACAGATACGCAGTATTTT
CSVEARDRGTDTQYF
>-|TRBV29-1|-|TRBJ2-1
TGCAGCGCCCGGACAGGGAGGGACTCCTACAATGAGCAGTTCTTC
CSARTGRDSYNEQFF
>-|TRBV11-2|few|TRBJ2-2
TGTGCCAGCAGCTTAGCGGCCGGGGTCTTCGGCGGGGAGCTGTTTTTT
CASSLAAGVFGGELFF
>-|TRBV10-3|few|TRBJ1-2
TGTGCCTCCCGGGACCCCTATGGCTACACCTTC
CASRDPYGYTF
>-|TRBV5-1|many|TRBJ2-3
TGCGCCAGCAGCCCTTGGGGGCAGGGCACAGATACGCAGTATTTT
CASSPWGQGTDTQYF
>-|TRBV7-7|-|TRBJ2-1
TGTGCCAGCAGCTCCCAAGACTCGGATGAGCAGTTCTTC
CASSSQDSDEQFF
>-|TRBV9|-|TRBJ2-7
TGTGCCAGCAGCGTGCGGGGACAGTCCTACGAGCAGTACTTC
CASSVRGQSYEQYF
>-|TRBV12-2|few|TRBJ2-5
TGTGCAAGTCGCCCCAGCAGGCTGACTAGCGGGGGGACCCAGTACTTC
CASRPSRLTSGGTQYF
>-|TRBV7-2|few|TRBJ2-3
TGTGCCAGCAGCTTAGGGCGGGCTCTAAATACGCAGTATTTT
CASSLGRALNTQYF
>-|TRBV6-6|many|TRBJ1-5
TGTGCCAGCAGTTATCCCGGCGGTAATCAGCCCCAGCATTTT
CASSYPGGNQPQHF
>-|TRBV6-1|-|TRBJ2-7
TGTGCCAGCAGTGGGAATCGGGGGTACCTCGGGGAGCAGTACTTC
CASSGNRGYLGEQYF
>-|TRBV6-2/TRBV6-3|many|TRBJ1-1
TGTGCCAGCAGCAAAACAGGGACTGAAGCTTTCTTT
CASSKTGTEAFF
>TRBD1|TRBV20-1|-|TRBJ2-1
TGCAGTGCGCCACAGGGGCCTGGCTACAATGAGCAGTTCTTC
CSAPQGPGYNEQFF
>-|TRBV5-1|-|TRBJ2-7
TGCGCCAGCAGCTGGGACACAGGGGCGGGAGAGCAGTACTTC
CASSWDTGAGEQYF
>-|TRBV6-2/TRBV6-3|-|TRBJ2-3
TGTGCCAGTTCACGACTGACACGAGCAGATACGCAGTATTTT
CASSRLTRADTQYF
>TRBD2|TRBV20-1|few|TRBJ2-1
TGCAGTGCGCTCCCGGGACTAGTCGTCAATGAGCAGTTCTTC
CSALPGLVVNEQFF
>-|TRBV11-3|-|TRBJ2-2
TGTGCCAGCAGCTTAAGTCCGAGCGGGGAGCTGTTTTTT
CASSLSPSGELFF
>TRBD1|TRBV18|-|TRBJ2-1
TGTGCCAGCTCACCAATACAGGGGAGCTACAATGAGCAGTTCTTC
CASSPIQGSYNEQFF
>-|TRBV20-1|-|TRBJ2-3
TGCAGTGCTAGAGAGTTACTAGGCGCAGATACGCAGTATTTT
CSARELLGADTQYF
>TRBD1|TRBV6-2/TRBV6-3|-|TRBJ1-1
TGTGCCAGCAGTACAGGGGTAGTAACTGAAGCTTTCTTT
CASSTGVVTEAFF
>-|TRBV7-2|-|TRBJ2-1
TGTGCCAGCAGCTTAGAGTCAGGCTCCTACAATGAGCAGTTCTTC
CASSLESGSYNEQFF
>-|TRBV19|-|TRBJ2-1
TGTGCCAGTAGTACGGGGACTTCTCGGGGTGGTGAGCAGTTCTTC
CASSTGTSRGGEQFF
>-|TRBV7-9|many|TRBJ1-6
TGTGCCAGCAGCCCGAATAATTCACCCCTCCACTTT
CASSPNNSPLHF
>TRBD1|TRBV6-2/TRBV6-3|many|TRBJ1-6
TGTGCCAGCACGGGGACAGCGGGTTCACCCCTCCATTTT
CASTGTAGSPLHF
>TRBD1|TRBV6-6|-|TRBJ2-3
TGTGCCAGCAGCAAACCGGGACAGGGTTCAGATACGCATTATTTT
CASSKPGQGSDTHYF
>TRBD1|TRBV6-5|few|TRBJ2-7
TGTGCCAGCAGTTACCGTCGGACAGGGAGAAAGGTCTCCTACGAGCAGTACTTC
CASSYRRTGRKVSYEQYF
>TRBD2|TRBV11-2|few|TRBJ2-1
TGTGCCAGCAGCCCCTTAGCGGGGGGACATGAGCAGTTCTTC
CASSPLAGGHEQFF
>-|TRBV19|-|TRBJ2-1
TGTGCCAGTAGTATAGGGAGCGAGTACAATGAGCAGTTCTTC
CASSIGSEYNEQFF
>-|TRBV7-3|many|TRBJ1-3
TGTGCCAGCAGCTTATTGGGAAACACCATATATTTT
CASSLLGNTIYF
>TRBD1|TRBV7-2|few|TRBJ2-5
TGTGCCAGCAGCTTAGAGGCAGGGGGCCGAGAGACCCAGTACTTC
CASSLEAGGRETQYF